This record looks at one TCR beta chain sequence and its context. Here immunoSEQ multiplex PCR was the method, and the copy in TCRdb shows in-frame clones only, minus some. The repertoire has approximately 30,000 clones, about 89% of them found once; the top ten carry 0.55%. The sample originates from a study of blood T cell repertoires in COVID-19. The germline V and J ends were trimmed by 4 bases and 6 bases, with 10 bases remaining between them. CDR1 MNHEY and CDR2 SMNVEV come from the germline V gene (reference sequence). The CDR3 is made up of 13 amino acids. Sequenced input: peripheral blood. The origin of this receptor is a woman aged 40 to 50 with active or convalescent COVID-19. V usage is TRBV27 and J usage is TRBJ2-1; D unresolved. CDR3 sequence reads: CASSSSLVNEQFF. DNA of the CDR3: TGTGCCAGCAGTTCTAGTCTAGTCAATGAGCAGTTCTTC.